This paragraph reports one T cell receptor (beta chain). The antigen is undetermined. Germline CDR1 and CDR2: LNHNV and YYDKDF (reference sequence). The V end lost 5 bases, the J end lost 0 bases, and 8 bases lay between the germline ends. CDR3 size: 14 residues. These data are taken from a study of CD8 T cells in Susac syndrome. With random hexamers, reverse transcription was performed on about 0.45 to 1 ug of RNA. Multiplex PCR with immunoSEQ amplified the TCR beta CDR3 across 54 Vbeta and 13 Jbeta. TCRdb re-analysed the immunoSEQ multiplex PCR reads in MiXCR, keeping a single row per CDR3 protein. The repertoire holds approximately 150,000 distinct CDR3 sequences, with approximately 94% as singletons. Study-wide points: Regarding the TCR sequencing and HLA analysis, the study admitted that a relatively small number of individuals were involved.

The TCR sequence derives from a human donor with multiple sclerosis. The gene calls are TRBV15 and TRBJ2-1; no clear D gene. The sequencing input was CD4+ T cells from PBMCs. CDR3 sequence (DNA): TGTGCCACCAGCTTGGGCTCCTCCTACAATGAGCAGTTCTTC. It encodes CATSLGSSYNEQFF.